The 25 T cell receptor beta chains reported below all come from one sample, sequenced in a study of cytomegalovirus exposure and HLA in healthy donors (dated by TCRdb to 2016 to 2017). Library creation used the immunoSEQ multiplex PCR assay. For the multiplex PCR, a mixture combining 60 forward primers for TCR Vbeta segments and 13 reverse primers for TCR Jbeta segments was used. The table comes from immuneACCESS by way of TCRdb, which keeps in-frame sequences with V and J called. Part of the clones is missing from these tables; in studies checked, under half for an unresolved V gene and the rest for unknown reasons. Across this sample there are 200,000 to 250,000 clones, with approximately 84% seen only once. The ten largest clones represent about 0.6% of the sample. The sequenced sample was PBMCs. These receptors came from a woman in her 40s in good health and CMV-seronegative.

The V call is TRBV28, the J call TRBJ2-7, with 9 bases that match TRBD1. The junction had 6 bases not matched to a gene; V was cut back by 7 bases and J by 2 bases. Germline V CDR1 and CDR2: MDHEN, SYDVKM. CDR3 size: 14 residues. CDR3 protein: CASTPGQGAYEQYF. The CDR3 DNA follows: TGTGCCAGCACTCCGGGACAGGGAGCCTACGAGCAGTACTTC.

This clone was seen only a few times. J is TRBJ1-5 and V is TRBV19; D is perhaps TRBD1 (5 bases). Trimming took off 7 bases at V and 4 bases at J, with 11 bases between the two ends. The CDR3 extends over 13 amino acids. Germline V lookup: CDR1 LNHDA, CDR2 SQIVND (reference sequence). For the CDR3, the DNA is TGTGCCAGTACTTTGGGGGGAAATCAGCCCCAGCATTTT. Amino acids: CASTLGGNQPQHF.

This sequence joins TRBV4-3 and TRBJ2-1, with a weak D call TRBD2 (5 bases). Germline V CDR1 and CDR2: LGHNA, YSLEER. Trimming took off 3 bases at V and 6 bases at J, with 12 bases between the two ends. This CDR3 has 14 residues. Written as DNA, the CDR3 is TGCGCCAGCAGCCACCACAGAGGGCCCAATGAGCAGTTCTTC. It translates to CASSHHRGPNEQFF.

The gene calls are TRBV28 and TRBJ2-7; D is possibly TRBD2 (7 bases). Per germline, CDR1 MDHEN and CDR2 SYDVKM. This CDR3 spans 13 amino acids. The V and J ends lost 2 bases and 6 bases respectively, with 11 bases between them. CDR3 DNA: TGTGCCAGCAGTTTAGGAGGGGGGGGCGAGCAGTACTTC. Translated, it gives CASSLGGGGEQYF.

J is TRBJ1-1 and V is TRBV5-1; tentative D call: TRBD1 (6 bases). V was pared by 4 bases and J by 3 bases, with 25 bases between. CDR1 and CDR2 from the germline V gene are SGHRS and YFSETQ. This CDR3 has 18 residues. The CDR3 DNA is TGCGCCAGCAGCAACACGGCCAGGGGTTTCGTGGGGGACACTGAAGCTTTCTTT. It is translated as CASSNTARGFVGDTEAFF.

The CDR3 protein is CASSLGSEGLRVNEQFF. Written as DNA, the CDR3 is TGTGCCAGCAGCTTAGGTTCCGAGGGTCTACGGGTCAATGAGCAGTTCTTC. V gene TRBV7-9 combines with J gene TRBJ2-1; a weak D match, TRBD2 (5 bases). V shed 1 base and J shed 6 bases, with 19 bases lying between them. The CDR3 extends over 17 amino acids. Germline V gives CDR1 SEHNR, CDR2 FQNEAQ (reference sequence).

The gene calls are TRBV7-8 and TRBJ1-4, with D unclear. The CDR3 contains 15 residues. Germline V gene data show CDR1 as SGHVS and CDR2 as FQNEAQ. Between the trimmed V and J ends, which lost 0 bases and 8 bases, there was a span of 13 bases. The CDR3, as DNA: TGTGCCAGCAGCTTAGCGGAGGGAGTGCGGGAAAAACTGTTTTTT. Its protein product is CASSLAEGVREKLFF.

The rearrangement links TRBV27 to TRBJ1-2; D is uncertain. The CDR3 loop spans 15 amino acids. V was trimmed by 2 bases and J by 0 bases, leaving 10 bases between them. Germline CDR1 reads MNHEY; CDR2 reads SMNVEV (reference sequence). The CDR3 DNA reads as TGTGCCAGCAGTTTAGCCCCGGGATCTAACTATGGCTACACCTTC. This gives the protein CASSLAPGSNYGYTF.

The V gene is TRBV7-2, the J gene TRBJ2-7; 7 bases match TRBD1. Germline CDR1 reads SGHTA; CDR2 reads FQGNSA. The ends lost 4 bases at V and 1 base at J; junction bases unmatched: 7. The CDR3 is 15 residues long. CDR3 region: CASSSQTGPSYEQYF. CDR3 nucleotides: TGTGCCAGCAGCTCGCAGACAGGGCCGTCCTACGAGCAGTACTTC. The whole variable domain, remainder taken from reference TRBV7-2 and TRBJ2-7, is GAGVSQSPSNKVTEKGKDVELRCDPISGHTALYWYRQSLGQGLEFLIYFQGNSAPDKSGLPSDRFSAERTGGSVSTLTIQRTQQEDSAVYLCASSSQTGPSYEQYFGPGTRLTVT.

V usage is TRBV6-1 and J usage is TRBJ2-5, with 9 bases fitting TRBD2. CDR3 length: 17 amino acids. With 2 bases clipped from V and 5 bases from J, the junction kept 12 bases outside the gene matches. Germline V gene lookup returns CDR1 MNHNS and CDR2 SASEGT. This chain's CDR3 is CASSESGLAGARETQYF. The CDR3 nucleotides read TGTGCCAGCAGTGAAAGTGGTTTAGCGGGGGCCAGGGAGACCCAGTACTTC.

Remarks on this clone: Relative to the germline gene, one junction end is altered; a read error may explain this. The rearrangement joins TRBV5-5 to TRBJ2-3; D not resolved. Germline V gives CDR1 SGHKS, CDR2 YYEKEE (reference sequence). This CDR3 is 14 amino acids long. The CDR3 coding sequence is TGTGCCAGTAGCTGGGCCCACCGCACAGATACGCAGTATTTT. Its protein is CASSWAHRTDTQYF.

This sequence joins TRBV6-5 and TRBJ1-5; no clear D gene. V lost 0 bases and J lost 2, with 8 bases in between. From germline, CDR1 is MNHEY and CDR2 SVGAGI. This CDR3 region has 15 residues. This CDR3 is CASSYSEAGNQPQHF. Written as DNA, the CDR3 is TGTGCCAGCAGTTACTCAGAGGCGGGCAATCAGCCCCAGCATTTT.

The genes are TRBV2 and TRBJ2-1; 13 bases match TRBD2. Unmatched junction bases numbered 2, after V lost 6 bases and J lost 9 bases. The CDR3 spans 13 residues. Germline V gene sequence: CDR1 SNHLY, CDR2 FYNNEI. CDR3 sequence: CASRLAGGSEQFF. In DNA form, the CDR3 reads TGTGCCAGCAGACTAGCGGGGGGGAGTGAGCAGTTCTTC.

The gene calls are TRBV27 and TRBJ2-7, with TRBD1 identical over 9 bases. V was clipped by 5 bases and J by 1 base; unmatched bases: 15. This CDR3 comprises 18 residues. Looked up from germline, CDR1 is MNHEY and CDR2 is SMNVEV (reference sequence). The CDR3 DNA sequence: TGTGCCAGCAGTCCAGTGATTACCGGGACAGGGAAATCCTACGAGCAGTACTTC. Translating it yields CASSPVITGTGKSYEQYF.

The V call is TRBV6-5, the J call TRBJ2-2, with TRBD2 identical over 8 bases. J lost 7 bases, V lost 8 bases, and 12 bases had no gene match. The CDR3 runs 15 residues. Germline V gene data show CDR1 as MNHEY and CDR2 as SVGAGI. CDR3 sequence (DNA): TGTGCCAGCTCCCGGGGGGGGACTAGTCTCGGGGAGCTGTTTTTT. It translates to CASSRGGTSLGELFF.

The V call is TRBV5-4, the J call TRBJ1-4; D gene uncertain. V lost 3 bases to trimming and J lost 0 bases, with 9 bases between them. Germline loops: CDR1 SGHNT, CDR2 YYREEE (reference sequence). CDR3 size: 15 residues. The CDR3 reads CASSSRQATNEKLFF. In nucleotides, the CDR3 is TGTGCCAGCAGCTCCAGACAAGCAACTAATGAAAAACTGTTTTTT.

J is TRBJ2-1 and V is TRBV11-3; D perhaps matches TRBD1 (5 bases). The CDR3 has 12 amino acids. CDR1 and CDR2 (germline): SGHNT, YENEEA. Trimming took off 2 bases at V and 8 bases at J, with 7 bases between the two ends. This chain's CDR3 is CASSLQGDEQFF. The CDR3 DNA follows: TGTGCCAGCAGCTTACAGGGTGATGAGCAGTTCTTC.

This chain uses TRBV25-1 with TRBJ2-7, with D unclear. The CDR3 loop spans 11 amino acids. From germline, CDR1 is MGHDK and CDR2 SYGVNS. The ends were cut back, 5 bases at V and 2 bases at J, with 4 bases in the middle. DNA for the CDR3: TGTGCCAGCAGTCCCACCTACGAGCAGTACTTC. Its translation: CASSPTYEQYF.

This clone is a singleton in its sample. V is TRBV9 and J is TRBJ1-4; TRBD1 matches 9 bases. Germline CDR1 SGDLS, CDR2 YYNGEE. The CDR3 runs 14 residues. Losses at the gene ends were 4 bases for V and 8 bases for J; bases not matched to a gene: 6. CDR3 loop: CASSPGTGYEKLFF. In nucleotides, the CDR3 is TGTGCCAGCAGCCCCGGGACAGGGTACGAAAAACTGTTTTTT.

In its sample, this clone was seen once. The rearrangement links TRBV7-8 to TRBJ2-2; 8 bases agree with TRBD2. V lost 6 bases, J lost 7 bases, and 10 bases stayed unmatched. Germline V gives CDR1 SGHVS, CDR2 FQNEAQ. The CDR3 contains 15 residues. The CDR3 protein is CASRSEIAGIGELFF. CDR3 DNA sequence: TGTGCCAGCAGGTCCGAAATAGCGGGGATCGGGGAGCTGTTTTTT.

The rearrangement uses TRBV27 and TRBJ2-2; D might be TRBD1 (5 bases). V was shortened by 3 bases and J by 1 base, with 12 bases between the two germline ends. This CDR3 is built from 16 residues. Per germline, CDR1 MNHEY and CDR2 SMNVEV (reference sequence). CDR3 nucleotides: TGTGCCAGCAGTTTTCTGACAGTTGGGAACACCGGGGAGCTGTTTTTT. Protein: CASSFLTVGNTGELFF.

This chain uses TRBV4-3 with TRBJ2-7, with no clear D. V lost 1 base to trimming and J lost 2 bases, with 12 bases between them. The CDR3 has 15 residues. Germline V CDR1 and CDR2: LGHNA, YSLEER. The DNA for the CDR3 is TGCGCCAGCAGCCAAGTGTTTGACTCTACCTACGAGCAGTACTTC. Translation: CASSQVFDSTYEQYF.

The chain carries TRBV30 and TRBJ2-5, with a tentative D call TRBD2 (6 bases). The J call may be faulty, since TRBJ2-7 better matches the DNA end. The CDR3 loop spans 13 amino acids. The germline CDR1 and CDR2 sequences are GTSNPN and SVGIG (reference sequence). The CDR3 sequence is CAWNVRGSHEQYF. DNA of the CDR3: TGTGCCTGGAACGTACGGGGGAGCCACGAGCAGTACTTC.

The chain joins TRBV11-3 to TRBJ2-5, with 8 bases that match TRBD1. The CDR3 runs 19 residues. CDR1 SGHNT and CDR2 YENEEA come from the germline V gene. J lost 1 base, V lost 0 bases, and 13 bases had no gene match. CDR3 DNA sequence: TGTGCCAGCAGCTTAGATTCCCGCCCAGGGGGCGGCATCCAAGAGACCCAGTACTTC. Encoded protein: CASSLDSRPGGGIQETQYF.

The chain uses TRBV19 and TRBJ1-1; D is undetermined. Germline V CDR1 and CDR2: LNHDA, SQIVND (reference sequence). The CDR3 is made up of 13 amino acids. Trimming shortened V by 2 bases and J by 6 bases, and 10 bases separated the two germline ends. CDR3 sequence reads: CASSIRSGSEAFF. The CDR3 nucleotides read TGTGCCAGTAGTATAAGGTCGGGGTCTGAAGCTTTCTTT.